Listed below are T cell receptor beta chains from one sample, sequenced in a study of control samples from healthy donors and cancer patients. Profiled with immunoSEQ multiplex PCR; TCRdb holds only in-frame clones, not every one. The sample consists of 390,000 or so clones, roughly 90% of them appearing once. Sequencing used PBMCs. The receptor set was obtained from a man aged 35 to 55 with head and neck cancer. The conserved cysteine and the conserved F or W are not part of the CDR3 here.

v_call cdr3_aa
TRBV5-5 ASSLTDDASVTGELF
TRBV11-3 ASSLGGDQETQY
TRBV3-1/TRBV3-2 ASSLSRNTEAF
TRBV28 ASSPPRSQGAFYGYT
TRBV5-1 ASSSLAGGPGELF
TRBV7-2 ASSPLIGAGANNEQF
TRBV11-1 ASSLVALPGEQY
TRBV2 ASSEATQSSYEQY
TRBV5-1 ASSFGGWQETQY
TRBV6-5 ASRPQGPTEAF
TRBV5-6 ASTLSMGWETQY
TRBV18 ASSPSENYGYT
TRBV12-3/TRBV12-4 ASRGDFETQY
TRBV7-6 ASSLPGQDSYNEQF
TRBV5-1 ASSLTSGVSYEQY
TRBV7-3 ASSPRGGVIYEQY
TRBV9 ASRGPGTEAF
TRBV2 ASSEVAVGTDTQY
TRBV4-1 ASSQAGTGPGGGKLF
TRBV5-6 ASSGGLAYEQY
TRBV27 ASSGQGMDGYT
TRBV25-1 ASSEYRTGYNSPLH
TRBV25-1 ASSHRSIEKLF
TRBV15 ATSRVSARANTGELF
TRBV28 ASSLRADYGYT
TRBV4-1 ASSQKRGGRESGEAF
TRBV7-9 ASSPGGEQY
TRBV28 ASSRTGSRSYEQY
TRBV28 ASSFVSGGGQPQH
TRBV7-8 ASSSSTGSNSPLH
TRBV6-5 ASRPTGDTEAF
TRBV5-1 ASSFEGAGQPYGYT
TRBV6-4 ASSGQGGQPQH
TRBV7-3 ASSQYGGGDYGYT
TRBV6-5 ASSKMTENYGYT
TRBV28 ASSMQGRQPQH
TRBV5-1 ASRFGLAALNEQF
TRBV27 ASNPHGGYEQY
TRBV14 ASSQADNEQY
TRBV5-1 ASSLAVRSYNEQF
TRBV28 ASTLVWGSGNTIY
TRBV3-1/TRBV3-2 ASSQVNRGTEAF
TRBV7-8 ASTSVGVKGNTIY
TRBV19 ASSIGSGGSSYNEQF
TRBV5-1 ASSLGQWEKLF
TRBV19 ASSIGQGRDTQY